The present T cell receptor (beta chain) was sequenced within a study of T cell clonality in common variable immunodeficiency. Study outcomes and limitations: Shared TCRbeta clones were fewer between CVID subjects than controls. Compared with healthy controls, CVID subjects showed increased TCRbeta clonality, mostly in about a third. Reportedly, TCR beta sequences from common variable immunodeficiency showed fewer deletions and N-nucleotide insertions.

This clone was recorded a few times. Its specificity is unknown. The read terminates 3 residues before the CDR3 end, so the remaining end is supplied by the germline J gene. Trimming took 3 bases from V and 5 from J; bases not matched to a gene: 3. This CDR3 region has 13 residues. TCRdb keeps only in-frame clones here, not all; method: immunoSEQ multiplex PCR. The sample contains some 25,000 clones, none of them singletons. The rearrangement uses TRBV23-1 and TRBJ2-7; the match to TRBD1 covers 8 bases. Being an ORF, TRBV23-1 has a function that is uncertain. The sequencing input was peripheral blood mononuclear cells. The sequence derives from a human donor with common variable immunodeficiency. Partial CDR3 DNA: TGCGCCAGCAGTCAGCAGGGGGCTGACGAG. Translation: CASSQQGADE. The whole CDR3 protein reads CASSQQGADEQYF.